Presented here are 25 T cell receptor beta chains from one specimen sequenced in a study of neurological immune-mediated disorders (dated by TCRdb to between 2018 and 2021). Library preparation employed 5' RACE. The sequencer listed for this sample is Illumina HiSeq 2500. The public reads were reanalyzed by TCRdb: fastp trimming at Q25, MiXCR alignment, in-frame beta chains only. Rows merge per CDR3 protein into single entries with the most common DNA and genes. The sample yields some 65,000 distinct CDR3 sequences; roughly 5.5% were counted once. The top ten clones comprise about 2.8% of the sample. Sequenced material: PBMCs. These receptors originate from a woman under 40 with multiple sclerosis.

As for this clonotype: The germline gene is not matched at one end of the junction; a read error may be the cause. This rearrangement joins TRBV30 to TRBJ1-5; D unclear. The CDR3 is made up of 13 amino acids. Germline V gene data show CDR1 as GTSNPN and CDR2 as SVGIG (reference sequence). The CDR3 DNA is TGTGCCTGGAGCCGAGGAATCAATCAGCCCCAGAATTTT. This encodes CAWSRGINQPQNF.

This clonotype was counted at least ten times. The J gene is TRBJ2-1, the V gene TRBV3-1; D possibly corresponds to TRBD1 (6 bases). The CDR3 has 15 residues. V dropped 6 bases and J dropped 3 bases, with 15 bases sitting between them. Germline CDR1 LGHDT, CDR2 YNNKEL (reference sequence). CDR3 nucleotide sequence: TGTGCCAGCAGGGAGCGAGGGGGACACTACAATGAGCAGTTCTTC. Amino acids: CASRERGGHYNEQFF.

This clonotype showed up many times. The chain couples TRBV2 to TRBJ1-1; D not certain. CDR1 and CDR2 (germline): SNHLY, FYNNEI. There are 10 residues in the CDR3. V lost 3 bases, J lost 7 bases, and 3 bases lay in between. The CDR3 loop reads CASSDVEAFF. In nucleotides, the CDR3 is TGTGCCAGCAGTGATGTTGAAGCTTTCTTT.

To note about this clonotype: At one end the junction does not follow the germline gene, possibly because of a read error. The rearrangement links TRBV5-5 to TRBJ1-6, with D possibly matching TRBD1 (6 bases). The CDR3 extends over 14 amino acids. Per germline, CDR1 SGHKS and CDR2 YYEKEE (reference sequence). The CDR3, as DNA: TGTGCCAGCAGCTTCGGGGGCGATAATTCACCCCTCAACTTT. This gives the protein CASSFGGDNSPLNF.

A few counts support this clonotype. This chain joins TRBV19 and TRBJ1-1, with D perhaps TRBD1 (6 bases). V was cut by 3 bases and J by 5 bases, with 10 bases left in between. The germline gives CDR1 LNHDA, CDR2 SQIVND (reference sequence). The CDR3 is made up of 13 amino acids. CDR3: CASSMKGDTEAFF. DNA for the CDR3: TGTGCCAGTAGTATGAAGGGGGATACTGAAGCTTTCTTT.

In this sample, this clonotype turned up many times. A junction end diverges from the germline sequence, so it may reflect a read error. The CDR3 DNA sequence: TGTGCCAGCAGGCCGAGACCCGGAACGGACAGTAGATCTTTC. Protein: CASRPRPGTDSRSF. The chain employs TRBV6-5 and TRBJ1-2, with a tentative D call TRBD1 (6 bases). CDR1 and CDR2 (germline): MNHEY, SVGAGI. The CDR3 totals 14 residues.

This clonotype appeared many times. This chain joins TRBV20-1 and TRBJ2-7, with TRBD1 matching 10 bases. CDR1 and CDR2 from the germline V gene are DFQATT and SNEGSKA (reference sequence). V trimming: 6 bases; J trimming: 3 bases; junction bases outside the gene matches: 8. CDR3 size: 14 residues. The CDR3 sequence is CSASRGDRGYEQYF. DNA of the CDR3: TGCAGTGCCAGCCGGGGGGACAGGGGCTACGAGCAGTACTTC.

There are many counts of this clonotype. The chain has TRBV7-2 and TRBJ2-5; D is unresolved. The ends were cut back, 2 bases at V and 0 bases at J, with 7 bases in the middle. This CDR3 is built from 14 residues. From germline, CDR1 is SGHTA and CDR2 FQGNSA. Written as DNA, the CDR3 is TGTGCCAGCAGCTTATACACATACCAAGAGACCCAGTACTTC. Translating it yields CASSLYTYQETQYF.

Note on this clonotype: Just one base apart from a much larger clone, this may be a read error. The rearrangement uses TRBV4-1 and TRBJ1-2, with no clear D. This CDR3 region has 14 residues. Deletions cut 4 bases from V and 2 bases from J, with 11 bases between. The germline V gene encodes CDR1 MGHRA and CDR2 YSYEKL. The CDR3 DNA reads as TGCGCCAGCAGCCGCCCGGAAAGGAACTATGGCTACACCTTC. Translation gives CASSRPERNYGYTF.

This clonotype came up a few times. V gene TRBV7-2 combines with J gene TRBJ1-6, with 9 positions matching TRBD1. The germline V gene has CDR1 SGHTA and CDR2 FQGNSA. V shed 4 bases, J shed 7 bases, and the junction held 8 bases outside the gene matches. The CDR3 is 16 amino acids. The CDR3 protein is CASSSRDRVFNSPLHF. As DNA, the CDR3 is TGTGCCAGCAGCTCCCGGGACAGGGTTTTCAATTCACCCCTCCACTTT.

This clonotype was recorded many times. The chain is built from TRBV20-1 and TRBJ2-1, with 10 bases matching TRBD1. The CDR3 is 15 amino acids. Trimming at V came to 0 bases and at J to 7 bases, leaving 6 bases not matched to a gene. Germline CDR1 DFQATT, CDR2 SNEGSKA (reference sequence). DNA of the CDR3: TGCAGTGCTAGAGATTGGAGGGGACAGGGGAATGAGCAGTTCTTC. Amino acid sequence: CSARDWRGQGNEQFF.

The sample holds many counts of this clonotype. V is TRBV20-1 and J is TRBJ1-5; D is perhaps TRBD1 (5 bases). The CDR3 has 15 amino acids. Trimming took off 4 bases at V and 0 bases at J, with 13 bases between the two ends. CDR1 and CDR2 from the germline V gene are DFQATT and SNEGSKA (reference sequence). The chain's CDR3 is CSAKRAQGSNQPQHF. CDR3 bases: TGCAGTGCTAAAAGGGCCCAGGGTAGCAATCAGCCCCAGCATTTT.

This clonotype was observed at least ten times. The chain has TRBV5-1 and TRBJ2-6; D perhaps matches TRBD1 (6 bases). Trimming pared 5 bases from V and 2 bases from J, leaving 14 bases between. This CDR3 is 16 amino acids long. Germline assignment: CDR1 SGHRS and CDR2 YFSETQ. CDR3 in DNA: TGCGCCAGCAGTCCCCGGACAGTTGCTGGGGCCAACGTCCTGACTTTC. It codes for CASSPRTVAGANVLTF.

This clonotype came up a few times. The rearrangement joins TRBV12-3 or TRBV12-4 to TRBJ1-5; TRBD1 aligns across 7 bases. This CDR3 is built from 14 residues. The V gene end was trimmed by 5 bases and the J gene end by 6 bases; junction bases not matched to a gene: 7. The CDR3 protein is CASSGQDTRQPQHF. In DNA, the CDR3 is TGTGCCAGCAGTGGACAGGATACTCGTCAGCCCCAGCATTTT.

This clonotype was seen ten or more times. The chain couples TRBV25-1 to TRBJ2-3; tentative D call: TRBD2 (6 bases). The length of the CDR3 is 18 residues. CDR1 is MGHDK, CDR2 SYGVNS, per germline. The V gene lost 7 bases and the J gene lost 1 base, with 24 bases spanning the gap. The CDR3 bases are TGTGCCAGCACGCCTCGTAATAAGCGGGCGGCGGGCACAGATACGCAGTATTTT. It codes for CASTPRNKRAAGTDTQYF.

This clonotype showed up many times. The CDR3 reads CASSLALTGEGNQPQHF. The CDR3 nucleotides are TGTGCCAGCAGCTTAGCCTTAACAGGGGAAGGCAATCAGCCCCAGCATTTT. The chain has TRBV7-2 and TRBJ1-5; 7 nucleotides line up with TRBD1. CDR1 and CDR2 from the germline V gene are SGHTA and FQGNSA. V shed 0 bases, J shed 2 bases, and the junction held 7 bases outside the gene matches. The CDR3 covers 17 residues.

This clonotype was observed many times. The V gene is TRBV7-2, the J gene TRBJ2-3, with 13 bases identical to TRBD2. The CDR3 has 20 residues. Losses at the gene ends were 5 bases for V and 2 bases for J; bases not matched to a gene: 16. Per the germline V gene, CDR1 is SGHTA and CDR2 is FQGNSA. Here the CDR3 reads CASSPKTSGGPIHPTDTQYF. CDR3 in DNA: TGTGCCAGCAGCCCTAAGACTAGCGGGGGGCCTATACACCCCACAGATACGCAGTATTTT.

This chain uses TRBV5-1 with TRBJ1-2, with TRBD1 as a possible D gene (6 bases). V dropped 7 bases and J dropped 6 bases, with 13 bases sitting between them. The CDR3 covers 12 residues. CDR1 and CDR2 (germline): SGHRS, YFSETQ. As DNA, the CDR3 is TGCGCCAGCTCGGGACAATCGGATGGCTACACCTTC. Its translation: CASSGQSDGYTF.

This clonotype was found a few times. This chain connects TRBV20-1 to TRBJ1-5; perhaps TRBD1 as D (5 bases). The CDR3 runs to 15 residues. The ends were cut back, 1 base at V and 5 bases at J, with 15 bases in the middle. Per the germline V gene, CDR1 is DFQATT and CDR2 is SNEGSKA (reference sequence). CDR3 nucleotides: TGCAGTGCTAGAGCCCCGGGACGGATAGATCAGCCCCAGCATTTT. Translated, it gives CSARAPGRIDQPQHF.

This clonotype turned up a few times. The V gene is TRBV5-8, the J gene TRBJ2-1; D tentatively reads TRBD1 or TRBD2 (5 bases each). The CDR3 length is 15 residues. Germline loops: CDR1 SGHTS, CDR2 YDEGEE. With 3 bases removed from V and 5 bases from J, the gap between germline ends came to 15 bases. The CDR3 DNA sequence: TGTGCCAGCAGCTCGGGACCGCCGCTTAACAATGAGCAGTTCTTC. Its translation: CASSSGPPLNNEQFF.

This clonotype was detected many times. The gene calls are TRBV29-1 and TRBJ1-1; the D is unclear. The CDR3 is 10 residues long. The germline V gene encodes CDR1 SQVTM and CDR2 ANQGSEA. Trimming pared 4 bases from V and 10 bases from J, leaving 10 bases between. The chain's CDR3 is CSVGVGRAFF. The CDR3 DNA is TGCAGCGTTGGAGTGGGCCGAGCTTTCTTT.

This clonotype was seen repeatedly, ten times or more. V gene TRBV4-2 combines with J gene TRBJ1-4; D is uncertain. Germline V gene lookup returns CDR1 LGHNA and CDR2 YNFKEQ. V lost 5 bases to trimming and J lost 5 bases, with 6 bases between them. The CDR3 consists of 12 residues. The CDR3 spells CASSYQNEKLFF. Here the CDR3 DNA reads TGTGCCAGCAGCTACCAAAATGAAAAACTGTTTTTT.

This clonotype was counted between two and nine times. The V call is TRBV5-1, the J call TRBJ2-7; TRBD1 matches at 10 bases. CDR3 length equals 14 residues. V dropped 4 bases and J dropped 7; count of bases not matched to a gene: 8. In germline, CDR1 is SGHRS, CDR2 YFSETQ. CDR3 protein: CASSLLGTGEEQYF. CDR3 nucleotides: TGCGCCAGCAGCCTGTTGGGGACAGGGGAAGAGCAGTACTTC. Drawing the rest from reference TRBV5-1 and TRBJ2-7, the complete variable domain is KAGVTQTPRYLIKTRGQQVTLSCSPISGHRSVSWYQQTPGQGLQFLFEYFSETQRNKGNFPGRFSGRQFSNSRSEMNVSTLELGDSALYLCASSLLGTGEEQYFGPGTRLTVT.

This clonotype was recorded many times. The chain has TRBV5-1 and TRBJ2-3, with 9 positions matching TRBD2. Unmatched junction bases numbered 9, after V lost 3 bases and J lost 4 bases. The germline V gene encodes CDR1 SGHRS and CDR2 YFSETQ. The CDR3 is 16 residues long. The CDR3 nucleotides are TGCGCCAGCAGCTCCGGGACTAGCAGTCAAGCAGATACGCAGTATTTT. Translated: CASSSGTSSQADTQYF.

The V and J genes are TRBV7-3 and TRBJ2-3, with D perhaps assigned TRBD1 or TRBD2 (5 bases each). V lost 5 bases and J lost 2, with 14 bases in between. Germline CDR1 and CDR2: SGHTA and FQGTGA. This CDR3 spans 15 amino acids. CDR3 amino acids: CASSGRGGYTDTQYF. CDR3 DNA sequence: TGTGCCAGCAGCGGTCGTGGGGGTTACACAGATACGCAGTATTTT.